This T cell receptor (beta chain) is drawn from a study of shared clonotypes between healthy human individuals. Study background: Sampling drew on donors who were a couple of women and three men aged 18 to 49. Three plates were used per donor for CD4 naive, three for CD4 memory, two for CD8 naive and one for CD8 memory.

Sequencing was at deep level. The assay was immunoSEQ multiplex PCR, and TCRdb's table has in-frame clones only and misses some. This table holds just over 2,000,000 clones, over 85% found once. CD45RO-negative, CCR7-positively selected cells formed the naive CD8 fraction, excluding terminally differentiated effector memory CD45RA+ cells. A note on this clone: The antigen remains undetermined.

Germline V gives CDR1 MGHRA, CDR2 YSYEKL. CDR3 length: 15 residues. Between the trimmed V and J ends, which lost 4 bases and 1 base, there was a span of 10 bases. Notes on the study in general: Only blood samples were collected, and tissue repertoires likely differ.

The clonotype was recovered from a man aged 18 to 30 in good health. This sequence joins TRBV4-1 and TRBJ2-2; no clear D gene. Sequenced material: naive CD8+ T cells sorted from blood. The CDR3 protein is CASSLEAQNTGELFF. The DNA for the CDR3 is TGCGCCAGCAGCCTCGAGGCTCAGAACACCGGGGAGCTGTTTTTT.